This T cell receptor beta chain was sequenced for a study of human T cells and chemical hapten exposure. Broader study findings: The number of TCRs above 1 in 1000 frequency did not change after DPC sensitization.

V shed 0 bases, J shed 5 bases, and the junction held 6 bases outside the gene matches. CDR3 size: 15 residues. The germline V gene has CDR1 MGHRA and CDR2 YSYEKL. Indicated time point: healthy volunteer bleed at 6 weeks. Whole blood, unfractionated, served as the material for total RNA extraction. TCRdb reprocessed the RACE reads via MiXCR and lists one record per CDR3 protein. Among around 80,000 distinct CDR3 sequences listed, 7% to 9% were seen once. This clonotype has ten or more counts. What it binds is not known. The source of this sequence is a male donor in good health. Some clones in this sample may be carry-over from other donors' samples. Sequencing was carried out using whole blood. This chain links TRBV4-1 with TRBJ2-7, with 8 bases lining up with TRBD1. The CDR3 spells CASSQEQGAVDEQYF. The CDR3 DNA is TGCGCCAGCAGCCAAGAGCAGGGGGCGGTCGACGAGCAGTACTTC.